Listed here is a single T cell receptor beta chain. The table came from immunoSEQ multiplex PCR; TCRdb's copy has only in-frame clones and leaves some out. This sample yields roughly 70,000 clones, of which about 87% are seen a single time; more than 6.5% belongs to the top ten. This sample was taken from a study of blood T cell repertoires in COVID-19. Germline V gives CDR1 KGHSH, CDR2 LQKENI. CDR3 length equals 16 residues. V was clipped by 4 bases and J by 4 bases; unmatched bases: 6. The clonotype originates from a woman of 80 years or more with active COVID-19. The specimen sequenced was peripheral blood. This chain joins TRBV18 and TRBJ1-6; TRBD1 matches 8 bases. CDR3 sequence reads: CASSLRWDRYNSPLHF. Written as DNA, the CDR3 is TGTGCCAGCTCACTCAGATGGGACAGGTATAATTCACCCCTCCACTTT.